This T cell receptor beta chain stems from a study of T-cell reconstitution after alpha-beta-depleted transplantation in children. Germline V gives CDR1 SGHKS, CDR2 YYEKEE (reference sequence). The CDR3 runs to 13 residues. V was shortened by 2 bases and J by 8 bases, with 13 bases between the two germline ends. Preparation of the TCRbeta library involved a method that used unique molecular identifiers. TCRdb passed the PCR reads through MiXCR, listing each CDR3 protein once. There are a few hundred thousand distinct CDR3 sequences in the sample; 9.9% occur only once, and about 9.5% lies in the top ten.

This clonotype originated in a human donor who donated a stem cell graft to a child with SCID. The sequencing used PBMCs from the stem cell graft donor, collected from the stem cell graft. The gene calls are TRBV5-5 and TRBJ1-1; D is ambiguous. This CDR3 reads CASSFNLAREAFF. CDR3 DNA: TGTGCCAGCAGCTTTAATTTGGCGAGAGAAGCTTTCTTT.